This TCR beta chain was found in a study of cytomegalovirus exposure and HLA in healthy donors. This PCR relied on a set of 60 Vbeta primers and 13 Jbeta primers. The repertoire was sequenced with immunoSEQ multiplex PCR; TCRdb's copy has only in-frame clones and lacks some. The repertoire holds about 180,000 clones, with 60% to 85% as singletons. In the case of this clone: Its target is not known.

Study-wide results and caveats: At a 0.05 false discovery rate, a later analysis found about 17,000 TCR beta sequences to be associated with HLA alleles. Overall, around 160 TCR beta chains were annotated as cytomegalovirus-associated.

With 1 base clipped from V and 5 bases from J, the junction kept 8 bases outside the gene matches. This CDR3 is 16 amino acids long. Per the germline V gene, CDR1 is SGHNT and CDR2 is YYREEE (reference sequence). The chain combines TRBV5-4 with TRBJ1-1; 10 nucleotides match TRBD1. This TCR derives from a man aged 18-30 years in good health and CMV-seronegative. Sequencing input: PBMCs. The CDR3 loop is CASSLPGTGAMTEAFF. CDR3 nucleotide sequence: TGTGCCAGCAGCTTGCCCGGGACAGGGGCCATGACTGAAGCTTTCTTT.